The present entry profiles one T cell receptor beta chain with its context. Its antigen remains unknown. The CDR3 is 14 residues long. Germline CDR1 reads LGHDT; CDR2 reads YNNKEL (reference sequence). V lost 5 bases and J 0 bases, leaving 10 bases between the germline ends. The library was made from cDNA and included unique molecular identifiers. From approximately 0.95 to 9.8 million T cells, hundreds of thousands of cDNA molecules were obtained. TCRdb redid the calling of the PCR reads with MiXCR, one entry per CDR3 protein. Among a few hundred thousand distinct CDR3 sequences listed, 36% were seen once. This record comes from a study of post-analysis software for immune sequencing data. Study information: Relapsing-remitting, secondary progressive and progressive-relapsing courses of multiple sclerosis were included.

Study conclusions and caveats: Controls showed lower frequencies than patients for 5 or 6 TRBV segments, and TRBV5-6, TRBV5-1 and TRBV20-1 were among these. Strong same-batch co-clustering of samples appeared with F measure clustering. Those with multiple sclerosis, the patient group, showed significantly lower normalized Chao1 diversity than controls.

Specimen: blood. V gene TRBV3-1 combines with J gene TRBJ1-2, with unresolved D. The receptor was derived from a girl aged 5-17 years with multiple sclerosis. The CDR3, as DNA: TGTGCCAGCAGCACAAACCGGGCTAACTATGGCTACACCTTC. Translated: CASSTNRANYGYTF.